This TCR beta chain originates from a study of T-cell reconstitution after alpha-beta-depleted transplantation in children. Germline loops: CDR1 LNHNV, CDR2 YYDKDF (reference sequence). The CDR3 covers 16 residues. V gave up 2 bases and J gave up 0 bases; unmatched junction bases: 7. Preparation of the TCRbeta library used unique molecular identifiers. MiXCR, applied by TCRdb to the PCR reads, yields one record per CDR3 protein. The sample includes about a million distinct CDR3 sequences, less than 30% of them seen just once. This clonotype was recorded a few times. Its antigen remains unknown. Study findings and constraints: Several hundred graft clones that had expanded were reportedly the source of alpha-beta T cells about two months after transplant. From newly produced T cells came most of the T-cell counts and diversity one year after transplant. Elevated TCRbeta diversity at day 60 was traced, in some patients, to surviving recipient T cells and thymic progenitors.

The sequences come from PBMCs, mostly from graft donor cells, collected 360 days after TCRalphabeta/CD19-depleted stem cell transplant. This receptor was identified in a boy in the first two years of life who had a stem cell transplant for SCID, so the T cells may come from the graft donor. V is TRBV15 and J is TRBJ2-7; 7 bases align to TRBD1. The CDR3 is CATSRSMTGSSYEQYF. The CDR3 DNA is TGTGCCACCAGCAGATCTATGACAGGGAGCTCCTACGAGCAGTACTTC.